The clone carrying this TCR beta chain was counted at least ten times. Its antigen is currently unknown. Germline values: CDR1 WSHSY, CDR2 SAAADI. The ends were cut back, 5 bases at V and 9 bases at J, with 10 bases in the middle. CDR3 size: 11 residues. In TCRdb, the 5' RACE reads were re-called with MiXCR into one record per CDR3 protein. The table lists about 200,000 distinct CDR3 sequences, approximately 5.9% of them singletons, with about 14% in the top ten. This sample is part of a study of identical twins. The study's findings and limits: The abundant beta clonotypes from cord blood had fewer insertions, and memory repertoires had none of this.

These same records also appear under a second study, on T cells expressing NK-cell markers. That source adds: Underlying the TCR beta repertoires were sorted CD3+CD56+NKG2C+, CD3+CD56+NKG2C- and CD3+CD56-NKG2C+ T cells.

The chain joins TRBV10-2 to TRBJ2-5; a possible D gene is TRBD2 (6 bases). Sequencing was done on a sample of CD8+ T cells sorted from blood. The receptor was isolated from a young woman in good health. The CDR3 is CASSQGEAQYF. The CDR3 DNA is TGCGCCAGCAGTCAAGGGGAGGCCCAGTACTTC.